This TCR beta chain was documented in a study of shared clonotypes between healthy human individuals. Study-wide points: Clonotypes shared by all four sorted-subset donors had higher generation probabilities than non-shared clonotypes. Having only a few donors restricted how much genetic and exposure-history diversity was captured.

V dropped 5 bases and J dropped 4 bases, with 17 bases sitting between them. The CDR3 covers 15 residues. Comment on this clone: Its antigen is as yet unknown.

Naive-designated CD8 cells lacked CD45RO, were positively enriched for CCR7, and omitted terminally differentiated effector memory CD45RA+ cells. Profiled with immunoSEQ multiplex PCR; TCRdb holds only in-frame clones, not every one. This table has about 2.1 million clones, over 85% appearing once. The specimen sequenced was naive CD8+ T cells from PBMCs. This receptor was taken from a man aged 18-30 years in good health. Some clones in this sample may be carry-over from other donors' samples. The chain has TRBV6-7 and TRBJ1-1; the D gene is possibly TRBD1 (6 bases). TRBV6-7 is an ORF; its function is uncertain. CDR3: CASSGRQVNSTEAFF. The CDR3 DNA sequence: TGTGCCAGCAGTGGGAGACAGGTTAATTCCACTGAAGCTTTCTTT.